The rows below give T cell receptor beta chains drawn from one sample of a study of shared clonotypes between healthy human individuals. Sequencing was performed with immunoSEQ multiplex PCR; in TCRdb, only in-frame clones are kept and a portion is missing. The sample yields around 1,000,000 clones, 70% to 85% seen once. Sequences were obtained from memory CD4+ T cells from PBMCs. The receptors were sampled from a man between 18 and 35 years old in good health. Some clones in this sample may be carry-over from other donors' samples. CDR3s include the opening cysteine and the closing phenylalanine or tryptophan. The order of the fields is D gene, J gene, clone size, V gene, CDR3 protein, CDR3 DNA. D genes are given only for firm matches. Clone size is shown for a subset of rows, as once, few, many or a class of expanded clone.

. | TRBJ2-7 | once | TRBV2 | CASRAGWAAPSSYEQYF | TGTGCCAGCAGGGCCGGTTGGGCGGCCCCGAGCTCCTACGAGCAGTACTTC
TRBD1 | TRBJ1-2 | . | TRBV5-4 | CASSRWTGINYGYTF | TGTGCCAGCAGCCGGTGGACAGGGATTAACTATGGCTACACCTTC
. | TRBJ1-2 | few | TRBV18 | CASSPRPEGGYTF | TGTGCCAGCTCACCAAGGCCAGAAGGTGGCTACACCTTC
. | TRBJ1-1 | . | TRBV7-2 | CASSLGSRRENTEAFF | TGTGCCAGCAGCTTAGGATCCCGCAGGGAGAACACTGAAGCTTTCTTT
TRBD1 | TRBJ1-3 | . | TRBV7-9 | CASSSDRADGTIYF | TGTGCCAGCAGCTCGGACAGGGCAGACGGCACCATATATTTT
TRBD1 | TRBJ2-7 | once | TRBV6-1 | CASMAGQAYEQYF | TGTGCCAGCATGGCGGGACAGGCCTACGAGCAGTACTTC
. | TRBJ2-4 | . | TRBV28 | CASSSAGNIQYF | TGTGCCAGCAGTTCAGCGGGTAACATTCAGTACTTC
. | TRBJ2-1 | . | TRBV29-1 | CSVEPGRVFNEQFF | TGCAGCGTTGAGCCGGGTAGGGTATTTAATGAGCAGTTCTTC
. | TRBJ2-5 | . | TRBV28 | CASRFKRAPEYQETQYF | TGTGCCAGCAGATTTAAGAGGGCACCGGAATACCAAGAGACCCAGTACTTC
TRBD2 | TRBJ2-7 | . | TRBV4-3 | CASSPGLAGGQEQYF | TGCGCCAGCAGCCCCGGACTAGCGGGAGGGCAGGAGCAGTACTTC
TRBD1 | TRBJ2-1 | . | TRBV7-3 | CASSYRGLDEQFF | TGTGCCAGCAGCTACAGGGGGCTTGATGAGCAGTTCTTC
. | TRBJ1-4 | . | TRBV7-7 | CASSLVPGEKLFF | TGTGCCAGCAGCCTCGTACCGGGGGAAAAACTGTTTTTT
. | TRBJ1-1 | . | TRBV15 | CATSRDMRGAPGDTEAFF | TGTGCCACCAGCAGAGATATGAGAGGGGCGCCTGGGGACACTGAAGCTTTCTTT
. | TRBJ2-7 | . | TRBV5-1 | CASRRGVAEVYEQYF | TGCGCCAGCAGGCGCGGGGTAGCGGAGGTATACGAGCAGTACTTC
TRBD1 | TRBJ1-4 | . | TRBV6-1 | CASRGGQEVEKLFF | TGTGCCAGCCGGGGGGGACAGGAGGTTGAAAAACTGTTTTTT
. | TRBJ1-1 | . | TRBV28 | CASSLLGLGNTEAFF | TGTGCCAGCAGTTTATTGGGATTGGGGAACACTGAAGCTTTCTTT
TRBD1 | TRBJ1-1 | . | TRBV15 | CATSRDGTGAFEAFF | TGTGCCACCAGCAGAGATGGGACAGGGGCTTTCGAAGCTTTCTTT
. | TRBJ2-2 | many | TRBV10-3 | CAISEGNANTGELFF | TGTGCCATCAGTGAGGGGAACGCGAACACCGGGGAGCTGTTTTTT
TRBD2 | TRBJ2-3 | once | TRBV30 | CAWSVLRRTSLKSTDTQYF | TGTGCCTGGAGTGTACTCAGAAGGACTAGCCTCAAAAGCACAGATACGCAGTATTTT
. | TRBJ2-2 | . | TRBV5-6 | CASSAGRAGELFF | TGTGCCAGCAGCGCTGGAAGGGCCGGGGAGCTGTTTTTT
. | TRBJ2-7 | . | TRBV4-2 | CASSQDETYYEQYF | TGTGCCAGCAGCCAAGATGAGACTTACTACGAGCAGTACTTC
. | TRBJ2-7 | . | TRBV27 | CASSFRASPLDEQYF | TGTGCCAGCAGTTTTAGGGCCAGCCCCCTTGACGAGCAGTACTTC
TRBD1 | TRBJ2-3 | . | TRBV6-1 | CAGNQGAYGDTQYF | TGTGCCGGAAACCAGGGGGCTTATGGAGATACGCAGTATTTT
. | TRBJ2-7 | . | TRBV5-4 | CASSLAGTYEQYF | TGTGCCAGCAGCTTGGCAGGGACCTACGAGCAGTACTTC
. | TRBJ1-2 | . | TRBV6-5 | CASSYGQGGKYGYTF | TGTGCCAGCAGTTACGGGCAGGGAGGAAAGTATGGCTACACCTTC